This T cell receptor (beta chain) was captured by sequencing in a study of identical twins. This clonotype was counted only a few times. What it recognizes is unknown. TCRdb recomputed calls from the 5' RACE reads with MiXCR, one row per CDR3 protein. The sample carries about 700,000 distinct CDR3 sequences, around 8.6% recorded once. Study-level findings and limits: Beta clonotypes that were abundant in cord blood contained fewer insertions, a pattern absent from memory repertoires. Models predicted less out-of-frame TCR alpha sharing in monozygotic twins than was found.

This CDR3 spans 19 amino acids. CDR1 is SGHRS and CDR2 is YFSETQ in the germline V gene. Trimming cost V 4 bases and J 1 base, with 27 bases left between them. These data were also reused for a study on yellow fever vaccine responses in identical twins.

The sequencing input was PBMCs. The chain links TRBV5-1 to TRBJ2-7, with TRBD1 as a possible D gene (7 bases). The receptor comes from a woman younger than 35 in good health. The CDR3 coding sequence is TGCGCCAGCAGCCTTACAACGGGACAGAGAATCGCGGGGTCCTACGAGCAGTACTTC. This gives the protein CASSLTTGQRIAGSYEQYF.